This T cell receptor beta chain was identified during a study of T cell responses to AZD1222 COVID-19 vaccine. The V gene end was trimmed by 5 bases and the J gene end by 4 bases; junction bases not matched to a gene: 17. The CDR3 contains 18 residues. Germline CDR1 is SGHVS and CDR2 is FQNEAQ. Sequencing was performed with immunoSEQ multiplex PCR; in TCRdb, only in-frame clones are kept and a portion is missing. This sample carries 100,000 to 120,000 clones, about 85% of them seen once, and the ten largest clones take around 3.3%. The clonotype was recovered from an adult in good health. Sequenced material: peripheral blood, taken on day 0 of AZD1222 vaccination. The chain has TRBV7-8 and TRBJ2-5, with 9 bases that match TRBD2. As DNA, the CDR3 is TGTGCCAGCAGCCCCCGTAGGGTAGCGGGAGTTCTTCGAGAGACCCAGTACTTC. Amino acid sequence: CASSPRRVAGVLRETQYF.